The clone carrying this T cell receptor beta chain was observed a handful of times. Its antigen is unidentified. At one end the junction does not follow the germline gene, possibly because of a read error. The entry originates in a study of molecular identifiers for immune sequencing clone quantification. General study findings and limits: Barcode-sharing identical TCR molecules could underestimate highly expanded clone sizes.

Researchers sorted naive CD8 T cells as cells that were CD8+CD4-CCR7+CD45RA+. Using its own MiXCR run on the PCR reads, TCRdb lists one record per CDR3 protein. The sample has approximately 590,000 distinct CDR3 sequences; about 25% are singletons. The sample taken for sequencing was naive CD8+ T cells from blood, with Jurkat cell RNA spiked in. Subset specified: FACS-sorted CD8+CD4-CCR7+CD45RA+ naive T cells. This TCR was sampled from a human donor in good health. Some libraries in this study had Jurkat cell RNA spiked in.

CDR3 residues: CASSLVGLDGETQYF. DNA for the CDR3: TGTGCTAGCAGCTTAGTTGGACTGGATGGGGAGACCCAGTACTTC. The gene calls are TRBV7-7 and TRBJ2-5, with a possible D match to TRBD2 (5 bases). The CDR3 loop spans 15 amino acids. The germline gives CDR1 SSHAT, CDR2 FNYEAQ (reference sequence).